Each of the 32 T cell receptor beta chains below was sequenced from the same sample in a study of response to subunit inactivated influenza vaccine. Each CDR3 protein gets one entry after TCRdb re-called the RT-PCR reads with MiXCR. The sample holds more than 600,000 distinct CDR3 sequences, about 18% seen once. Sequences were derived from PBMCs from blood, sampled around 5 days after vaccination. These receptors all stem from a man aged 45 to 65 who received an inactivated influenza vaccine.

There are many counts of this clonotype. The J gene is TRBJ2-1, the V gene TRBV25-1, with D perhaps matching TRBD2 (6 bases). Germline CDR1 is MGHDK and CDR2 is SYGVNS. Between the trimmed V and J ends, which lost 6 bases and 9 bases, there was a span of 9 bases. This CDR3 spans 11 amino acids. CDR3 loop: CASSGTVEQFF. DNA of the CDR3: TGTGCCAGCAGCGGGACTGTTGAGCAGTTCTTC.

This clonotype was counted only a few times. The chain uses TRBV12-3 or TRBV12-4 and TRBJ2-3, with D possibly being TRBD1 (6 bases). The CDR3 loop spans 15 amino acids. Trimming took 2 bases from V and 5 from J, leaving 14 bases between them. CDR3 sequence reads: CASSLWTVAGDTQYF. The CDR3 DNA is TGTGCCAGCAGTTTATGGACAGTAGCAGGAGATACGCAGTATTTT.

This clonotype has only a few counts. The rearrangement links TRBV6-1 to TRBJ1-4, with 9 bases lining up with TRBD1. The V gene's germline CDR1 is MNHNS and CDR2 SASEGT. Unmatched junction bases numbered 4, after V lost 6 bases and J lost 5 bases. The length of the CDR3 is 14 residues. The CDR3 loop is CASRTGTGNEKLFF. In nucleotides, the CDR3 is TGTGCCAGCAGAACCGGGACAGGGAATGAAAAACTGTTTTTT.

The chain combines TRBV18 with TRBJ2-2; 10 nucleotides line up with TRBD2. J was trimmed by 2 bases and V by 0 bases; bases with no gene match: 9. Germline V gives CDR1 KGHSH, CDR2 LQKENI. The CDR3 has 19 residues. CDR3 coding DNA: TGTGCCAGCTCACCACCTATCGCTAGCGGGAGTTTTAACACCGGGGAGCTGTTTTTT. This encodes CASSPPIASGSFNTGELFF.

The chain combines TRBV7-2 with TRBJ1-4; unclear D gene. The CDR3 contains 15 residues. CDR1 and CDR2 from the germline V gene are SGHTA and FQGNSA. V shed 4 bases and J shed 5 bases, with 14 bases lying between them. The CDR3 here is CASSSSGQTNEKLFF. The CDR3 DNA reads as TGTGCCAGCAGCTCAAGCGGTCAGACGAATGAAAAACTGTTTTTT.

On this clonotype itself: Its ends do not fully match the called genes, so a read error is possible. The chain recombines TRBV7-9 with TRBJ2-1; D not certain. This CDR3 has 10 residues. Germline V gene sequence: CDR1 SEHNR, CDR2 FQNEAQ (reference sequence). The CDR3 nucleotides are TGTGCCAGCAGCTCCGGGCCGCTGGTCTTC. Encoded protein: CASSSGPLVF.

The rearrangement uses TRBV7-2 and TRBJ1-2; D perhaps matches TRBD1 (5 bases). Germline CDR1 reads SGHTA; CDR2 reads FQGNSA. V lost 4 bases to trimming and J lost 2 bases, with 20 bases between them. The length of the CDR3 is 17 residues. CDR3 DNA: TGTGCCAGCAGCTACCGGGACGTAGGGCCTCGGAACTATGGCTACACCTTC. Protein: CASSYRDVGPRNYGYTF.

This clonotype showed up just a few times. The chain carries TRBV20-1 and TRBJ2-3; D is unclear. There are 14 residues in the CDR3. The ends were cut back, 6 bases at V and 1 base at J, with 14 bases in the middle. The germline V gene encodes CDR1 DFQATT and CDR2 SNEGSKA (reference sequence). CDR3 protein: CSALQRPGTDTQYF. Here the CDR3 DNA reads TGCAGTGCCCTGCAGAGGCCCGGCACAGATACGCAGTATTTT.

This clonotype was counted a few times. The CDR3 protein is CASSLQPNTGELFF. CDR3 bases: TGTGCCAGCAGCTTACAACCGAACACCGGGGAGCTGTTTTTT. The V gene is TRBV11-2, the J gene TRBJ2-2; D gene uncertain. The CDR3 runs 14 residues. V was clipped by 2 bases and J by 0 bases, with 4 bases between them. The germline V gene has CDR1 SGHAT and CDR2 FQNNGV.

This clonotype was picked up a small number of times. CDR3 loop: CASSYSNLGRGLRNEAFF. CDR3 sequence (DNA): TGTGCCAGCAGTTACTCGAATTTGGGCAGGGGGCTACGCAATGAAGCTTTCTTT. V usage is TRBV6-2 or TRBV6-3 and J usage is TRBJ1-1, with TRBD1 matching over 8 bases. The ends lost 0 bases at V and 7 bases at J; junction bases unmatched: 16. The CDR3 has 18 amino acids. The V gene's germline CDR1 is MNHEY and CDR2 SVGEGT.

A few counts support this clonotype. The chain is built from TRBV18 and TRBJ2-7; D is possibly TRBD1 (6 bases). The ends were cut back, 3 bases at V and 2 bases at J, with 11 bases in the middle. The CDR3 is 14 residues long. Germline V gene data show CDR1 as KGHSH and CDR2 as LQKENI. CDR3 residues: CASSPSGAPYEQYF. Written as DNA, the CDR3 is TGTGCCAGCTCACCGTCAGGGGCCCCCTACGAGCAGTACTTC.

This clonotype was observed at least ten times. The CDR3 region is CASSSTSGAINYGYTF. The CDR3, as DNA: TGTGCCAGCAGTTCAACTTCAGGGGCTATTAACTATGGCTACACCTTC. V is TRBV6-5 and J is TRBJ1-2; a weak D match, TRBD1 (6 bases). This CDR3 region has 16 residues. Trimming took off 4 bases at V and 1 base at J, with 16 bases between the two ends. The V gene's germline CDR1 is MNHEY and CDR2 SVGAGI.

This sequence joins TRBV30 and TRBJ1-2; D is unresolved. In germline, CDR1 is GTSNPN, CDR2 SVGIG (reference sequence). This CDR3 is 12 amino acids long. The germline V and J ends were trimmed by 6 bases and 4 bases, with 12 bases remaining between them. CDR3 protein: CACRAQSYGYTF. For the CDR3, the DNA is TGTGCCTGTAGAGCTCAGTCCTATGGCTACACCTTC.

In its sample, this clonotype was seen a few times. The V gene is TRBV4-1, the J gene TRBJ2-5; possibly TRBD1 or TRBD2 for D (5 bases each). The germline V gene encodes CDR1 MGHRA and CDR2 YSYEKL. This CDR3 contains 14 residues. Trimming shortened V by 2 bases and J by 12 bases, and 19 bases separated the two germline ends. The CDR3 sequence: CASSQPGPTYFKYF. Here the CDR3 DNA reads TGCGCCAGCAGCCAACCGGGACCCACGTATTTTAAGTACTTC.

This clonotype was observed a single time. Here the CDR3 reads CSPLTGTGEYGYTF. The CDR3 DNA reads TGCAGTCCGTTAACCGGGACAGGGGAATATGGCTACACCTTC. The gene calls are TRBV20-1 and TRBJ1-2, with TRBD1 matching 10 bases. Trimming at V came to 8 bases and at J to 5 bases, leaving 11 bases not matched to a gene. Germline lookup yields CDR1 DFQATT and CDR2 SNEGSKA (reference sequence). CDR3 length: 14 residues.

This clonotype has only a few counts. This chain links TRBV7-9 with TRBJ2-1; 9 bases match TRBD2. Germline loops: CDR1 SEHNR, CDR2 FQNEAQ (reference sequence). Losses at the gene ends were 4 bases for V and 7 bases for J; bases not matched to a gene: 11. The CDR3 consists of 16 residues. Here the CDR3 DNA reads TGTGCCAGCAGCTCCGCCATAGCGGGAGTCATAAATGAGCAGTTCTTC. Translated, it gives CASSSAIAGVINEQFF.

The chain links TRBV24-1 to TRBJ2-1; 9 nucleotides agree with TRBD2. Germline V CDR1 and CDR2: KGHDR, SFDVKD. J was trimmed by 9 bases and V by 9 bases; bases with no gene match: 2. The CDR3 sequence is 11 residues long. Written as DNA, the CDR3 is TGTGCCACCCGAGCGGGGGGTGAGCAGTTCTTC. Its translation is CATRAGGEQFF.

The chain is built from TRBV5-1 and TRBJ1-1; the D gene is possibly TRBD1 (5 bases). V shed 3 bases and J shed 4 bases, with 16 bases lying between them. The CDR3 extends over 15 amino acids. Germline V CDR1 and CDR2: SGHRS, YFSETQ. Here the CDR3 reads CASSSGALGATEAFF. The CDR3 nucleotides are TGCGCCAGCAGCTCTGGGGCCTTAGGAGCCACTGAAGCTTTCTTT.

The genes are TRBV12-3 or TRBV12-4 and TRBJ1-3, with no clear D. The CDR3 sequence is 13 residues long. V was pared by 7 bases and J by 4 bases, with 11 bases between. CDR3 in DNA: TGTGCCAGCAATTCGCCCCCCGGAAACACCATATATTTT. Translated: CASNSPPGNTIYF.

The rearrangement links TRBV18 to TRBJ2-7, with D tentatively TRBD1 (5 bases). From germline, CDR1 is KGHSH and CDR2 LQKENI. Trimming left V 4 bases short and J 6 bases short, with 16 bases between. CDR3 length equals 14 residues. Here the CDR3 DNA reads TGTGCCAGCTCACTCCCAACGTCAGGGTTCGAGCAGTACTTC. Translating gives CASSLPTSGFEQYF.

This clonotype was picked up many times. V is TRBV20-1 and J is TRBJ1-2, with 7 bases fitting TRBD1. CDR3 length: 11 amino acids. Germline values: CDR1 DFQATT, CDR2 SNEGSKA (reference sequence). CDR3 residues: CSGGGGYGYTF. The CDR3 bases are TGCAGCGGAGGGGGCGGCTATGGCTACACCTTC.

This clonotype came up many times. The chain has TRBV7-6 and TRBJ2-7, with 8 bases fitting TRBD2. The CDR3 covers 13 residues. Germline V gene data show CDR1 as SGHVS and CDR2 as FNYEAQ. V shed 4 bases and J 4 bases; nucleotides not matched to a gene: 3. The CDR3 sequence: CASSWERGYEQYF. CDR3 in DNA: TGTGCCAGCAGCTGGGAGCGGGGGTACGAGCAGTACTTC.

In its sample, this clonotype was seen a few times. This CDR3 is CATSDPTPGQGGVEQFF. In DNA form, the CDR3 reads TGTGCCACCAGTGATCCCACACCTGGACAGGGAGGTGTTGAGCAGTTCTTC. J is TRBJ2-1 and V is TRBV24-1; 8 nucleotides agree with TRBD1. The CDR3 extends over 17 amino acids. The germline gives CDR1 KGHDR, CDR2 SFDVKD. V was clipped by 3 bases and J by 9 bases; unmatched bases: 15.

This clonotype was seen a handful of times. The chain recombines TRBV20-1 with TRBJ2-3; TRBD2 matches 10 bases. Germline CDR1 DFQATT, CDR2 SNEGSKA (reference sequence). Trimming removed 6 bases from V and 4 bases from J; junction bases left unmatched: 10. There are 15 residues in the CDR3. The CDR3 is CSAKGTSDHSDTQYF. The CDR3 DNA sequence: TGCAGTGCGAAGGGGACTAGCGATCACTCAGATACGCAGTATTTT.

This clonotype was picked up many times. This chain uses TRBV12-3 or TRBV12-4 with TRBJ2-2; D uncertain. The V end was cut by 8 bases, the J end by 5 bases, with 12 bases between. The CDR3 is 13 amino acids. The DNA of the CDR3 is TGTGCCAGCGGCCGTGTGACAACCGGGGAGCTGTTTTTT. The encoded protein is CASGRVTTGELFF.

This clonotype turned up a few times. The rearrangement links TRBV25-1 to TRBJ2-1; 9 positions match TRBD1. The V and J ends lost 4 bases and 6 bases, in that order; junction bases with no gene match: 7. The CDR3 runs to 15 residues. Germline-derived CDR1 and CDR2 are MGHDK and SYGVNS. The CDR3 sequence: CASSADRGKINEQFF. The CDR3 bases are TGTGCCAGCAGTGCAGACAGGGGGAAAATCAATGAGCAGTTCTTC.

This chain links TRBV7-2 with TRBJ2-1, with D maybe TRBD2 (7 bases). V was cut by 1 base and J by 4 bases, with 11 bases left in between. Germline V CDR1 and CDR2: SGHTA, FQGNSA. This CDR3 region has 15 residues. The DNA of the CDR3 is TGTGCCAGCAGCTTAGTAGGGGGGGAGTACAATGAGCAGTTCTTC. This gives the protein CASSLVGGEYNEQFF.

The chain recombines TRBV20-1 with TRBJ1-6, with a weak D call TRBD1 (6 bases). Germline lookup yields CDR1 DFQATT and CDR2 SNEGSKA (reference sequence). Deletions cut 8 bases from V and 0 bases from J, with 14 bases between. The CDR3 runs 15 residues. The CDR3 DNA reads TGCAGTAGCCCCGGAGGGGGCTCCTATAATTCACCCCTCCACTTT. Its protein is CSSPGGGSYNSPLHF.

This clonotype was detected many times. The rearrangement links TRBV29-1 to TRBJ2-1; unclear D gene. Trimming left V 1 base short and J 2 bases short, with 12 bases between. The CDR3 loop spans 15 amino acids. Germline lookup yields CDR1 SQVTM and CDR2 ANQGSEA. In nucleotides, the CDR3 is TGCAGCGTTGAAGCGCGGCAGAACCCCTACAATGAGCAGTTCTTC. Its translation: CSVEARQNPYNEQFF.

The V gene is TRBV20-1, the J gene TRBJ2-2; D could derive from TRBD1 or TRBD2 (6 bases each). The CDR3 loop spans 15 amino acids. Germline V gene sequence: CDR1 DFQATT, CDR2 SNEGSKA (reference sequence). V lost 1 base to trimming and J lost 4 bases, with 13 bases between them. The CDR3: CSARVGGMSTGELFF. Written as DNA, the CDR3 is TGCAGTGCTAGAGTGGGGGGCATGAGCACCGGGGAGCTGTTTTTT.

The V and J genes are TRBV11-2 and TRBJ2-2; tentatively, D is TRBD1 (6 bases). The CDR3 loop spans 14 amino acids. V lost 4 bases to trimming and J lost 7 bases, with 13 bases between them. The germline gives CDR1 SGHAT, CDR2 FQNNGV. The CDR3 here is CASSSLQGHGELFF. The CDR3 bases are TGTGCCAGCAGCTCCCTACAGGGACACGGGGAGCTGTTTTTT. The variable domain in full, completed from reference TRBV11-2 and TRBJ2-2, reads EAGVAQSPRYKIIEKRQSVAFWCNPISGHATLYWYQQILGQGPKLLIQFQNNGVVDDSQLPKDRFSAERLKGVDSTLKIQPAKLEDSAVYLCASSSLQGHGELFFGEGSRLTVL.

V and J are TRBV2 and TRBJ1-3; D gene ambiguous. The V end lost 3 bases, the J end lost 0 bases, and 12 bases lay between the germline ends. This CDR3 contains 16 residues. Germline CDR1 is SNHLY and CDR2 is FYNNEI. This CDR3 reads CASSDVVGNSGNTIYF. The CDR3 nucleotides are TGTGCCAGCAGTGATGTTGTAGGGAACTCTGGAAACACCATATATTTT.